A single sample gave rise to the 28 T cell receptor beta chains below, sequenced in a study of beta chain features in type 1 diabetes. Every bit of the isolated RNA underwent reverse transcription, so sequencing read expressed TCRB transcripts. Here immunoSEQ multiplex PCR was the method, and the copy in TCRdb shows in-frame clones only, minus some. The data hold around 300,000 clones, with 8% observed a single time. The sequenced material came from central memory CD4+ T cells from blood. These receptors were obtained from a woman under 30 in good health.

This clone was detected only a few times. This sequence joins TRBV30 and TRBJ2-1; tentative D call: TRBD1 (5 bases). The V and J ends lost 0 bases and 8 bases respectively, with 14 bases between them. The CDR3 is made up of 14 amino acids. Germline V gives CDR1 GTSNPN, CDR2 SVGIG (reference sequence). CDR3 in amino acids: CAWSVGQGVDEQFF. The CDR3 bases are TGTGCCTGGAGTGTAGGGCAGGGTGTCGATGAGCAGTTCTTC.

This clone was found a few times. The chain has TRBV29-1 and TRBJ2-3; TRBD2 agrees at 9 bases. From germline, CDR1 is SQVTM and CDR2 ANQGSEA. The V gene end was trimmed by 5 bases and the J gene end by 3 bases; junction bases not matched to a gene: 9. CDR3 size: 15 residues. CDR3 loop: CSVRASGATTDTQYF. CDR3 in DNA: TGCAGCGTTCGGGCTAGCGGGGCTACAACAGATACGCAGTATTTT.

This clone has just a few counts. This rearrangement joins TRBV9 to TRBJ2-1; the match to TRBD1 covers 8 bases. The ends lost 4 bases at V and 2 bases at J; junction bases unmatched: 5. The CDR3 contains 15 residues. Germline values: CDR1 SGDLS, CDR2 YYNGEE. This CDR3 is CASSLQGVTYNEQFF. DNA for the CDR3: TGTGCCAGCAGCCTACAGGGGGTTACCTACAATGAGCAGTTCTTC.

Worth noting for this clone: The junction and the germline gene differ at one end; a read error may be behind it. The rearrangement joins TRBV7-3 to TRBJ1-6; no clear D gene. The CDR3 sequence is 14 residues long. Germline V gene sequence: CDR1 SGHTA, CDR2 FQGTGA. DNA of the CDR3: TGCGCCAGCAGCCGAGCCTCGTCAGATTCACCCCTCCACTTT. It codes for CASSRASSDSPLHF.

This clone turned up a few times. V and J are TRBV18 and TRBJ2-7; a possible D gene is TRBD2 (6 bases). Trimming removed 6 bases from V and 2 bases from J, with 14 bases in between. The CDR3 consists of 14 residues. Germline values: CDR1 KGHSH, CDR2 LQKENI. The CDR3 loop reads CASSSGGLPYEQYF. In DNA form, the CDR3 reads TGTGCCAGCTCTTCCGGAGGGCTCCCCTACGAGCAGTACTTC.

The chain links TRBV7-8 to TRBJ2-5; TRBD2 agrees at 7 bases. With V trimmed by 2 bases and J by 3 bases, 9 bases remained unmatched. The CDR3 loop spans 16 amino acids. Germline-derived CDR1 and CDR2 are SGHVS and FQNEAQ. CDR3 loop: CASSLTPGGGKETQYF. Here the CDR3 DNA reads TGTGCCAGCAGCTTAACTCCGGGAGGAGGTAAAGAGACCCAGTACTTC.

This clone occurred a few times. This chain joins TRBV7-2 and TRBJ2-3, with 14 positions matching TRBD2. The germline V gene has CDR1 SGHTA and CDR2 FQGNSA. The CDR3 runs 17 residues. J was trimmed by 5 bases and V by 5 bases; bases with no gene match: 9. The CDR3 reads CASSRDGTSGRRDTQYF. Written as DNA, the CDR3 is TGTGCCAGCAGCCGAGACGGGACTAGCGGGAGAAGAGATACGCAGTATTTT.

The CDR3 reads CASSQIDRMNTEAFF. The CDR3 bases are TGTGCCAGCAGCCAAATCGACAGGATGAACACTGAAGCTTTCTTT. V is TRBV14 and J is TRBJ1-1; D may be TRBD1 (6 bases). The CDR3 covers 15 residues. Per germline, CDR1 SGHDN and CDR2 FVKESK. The germline V and J ends were trimmed by 2 bases and 0 bases, with 10 bases remaining between them.

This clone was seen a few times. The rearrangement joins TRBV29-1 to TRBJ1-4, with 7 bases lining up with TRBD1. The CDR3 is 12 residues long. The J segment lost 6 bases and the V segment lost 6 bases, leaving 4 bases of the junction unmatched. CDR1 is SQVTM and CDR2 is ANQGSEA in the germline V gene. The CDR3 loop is CSVSGGDEKLFF. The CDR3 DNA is TGCAGCGTCTCAGGGGGGGATGAAAAACTGTTTTTT.

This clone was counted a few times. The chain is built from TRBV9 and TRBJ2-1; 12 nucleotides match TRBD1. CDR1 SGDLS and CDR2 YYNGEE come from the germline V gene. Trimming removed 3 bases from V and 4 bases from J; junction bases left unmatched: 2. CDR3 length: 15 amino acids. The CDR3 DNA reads TGTGCCAGCAGCGCGGGACAGGGGGCGTACAATGAGCAGTTCTTC. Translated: CASSAGQGAYNEQFF.

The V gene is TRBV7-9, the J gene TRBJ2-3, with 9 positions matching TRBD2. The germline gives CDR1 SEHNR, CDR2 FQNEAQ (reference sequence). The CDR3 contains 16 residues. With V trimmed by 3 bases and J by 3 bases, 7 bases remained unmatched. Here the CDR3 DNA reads TGTGCCAGCAGCTTGGATAGCGGGAGAGCAACAGATACGCAGTATTTT. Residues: CASSLDSGRATDTQYF. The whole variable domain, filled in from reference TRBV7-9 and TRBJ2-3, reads DTGVSQNPRHKITKRGQNVTFRCDPISEHNRLYWYRQTLGQGPEFLTYFQNEAQLEKSRLLSDRFSAERPKGSFSTLEIQRTEQGDSAMYLCASSLDSGRATDTQYFGPGTRLTVL.

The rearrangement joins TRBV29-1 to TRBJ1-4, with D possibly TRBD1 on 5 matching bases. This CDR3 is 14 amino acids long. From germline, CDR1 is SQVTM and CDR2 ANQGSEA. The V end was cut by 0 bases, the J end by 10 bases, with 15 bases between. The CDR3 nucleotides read TGCAGCGTTGAAGACCCGGACGGGAGGGGAAAACTGTTTTTT. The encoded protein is CSVEDPDGRGKLFF.

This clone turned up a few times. The CDR3 DNA reads TGTGCCAGCAGTTGGAGACAGGGCTACGAGCAGTACTTC. It codes for CASSWRQGYEQYF. This rearrangement joins TRBV27 to TRBJ2-7; TRBD1 aligns across 7 bases. The junction had 3 bases not matched to a gene; V was cut back by 4 bases and J by 3 bases. Germline V CDR1 and CDR2: MNHEY, SMNVEV (reference sequence). The length of the CDR3 is 13 residues.

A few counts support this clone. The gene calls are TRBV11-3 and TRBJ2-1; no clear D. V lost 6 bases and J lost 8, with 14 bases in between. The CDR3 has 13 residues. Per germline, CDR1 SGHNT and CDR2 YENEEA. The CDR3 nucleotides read TGTGCCAGCAGACGAACGCCCCGGCATGAGCAGTTCTTC. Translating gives CASRRTPRHEQFF.

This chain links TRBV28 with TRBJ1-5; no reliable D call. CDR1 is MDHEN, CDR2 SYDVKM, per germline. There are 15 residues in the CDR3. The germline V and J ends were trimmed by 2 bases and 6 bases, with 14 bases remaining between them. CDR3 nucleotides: TGTGCCAGCAGTTTAAGATCGGGATCGGGTCAGCCCCAGCATTTT. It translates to CASSLRSGSGQPQHF.

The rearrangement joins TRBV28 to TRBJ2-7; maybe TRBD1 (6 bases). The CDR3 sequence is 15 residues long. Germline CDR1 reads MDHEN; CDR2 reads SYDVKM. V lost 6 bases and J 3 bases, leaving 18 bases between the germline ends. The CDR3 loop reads CASSTLQGNLYEQYV. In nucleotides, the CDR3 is TGTGCCAGCAGCACATTACAGGGTAATCTCTACGAGCAGTACGTC.

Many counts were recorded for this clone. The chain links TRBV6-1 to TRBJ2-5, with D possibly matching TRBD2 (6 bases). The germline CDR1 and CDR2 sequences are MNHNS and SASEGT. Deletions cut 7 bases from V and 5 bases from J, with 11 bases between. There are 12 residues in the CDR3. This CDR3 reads CASKWGEETQYF. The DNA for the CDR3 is TGTGCCAGCAAATGGGGGGAGGAGACCCAGTACTTC.

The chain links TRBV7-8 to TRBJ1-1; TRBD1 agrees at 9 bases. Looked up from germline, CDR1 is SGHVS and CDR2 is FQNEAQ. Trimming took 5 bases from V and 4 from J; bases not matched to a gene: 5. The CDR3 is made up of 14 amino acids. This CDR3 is CASSLGQGITEAFF. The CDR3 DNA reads TGTGCCAGCAGCCTGGGACAGGGAATCACTGAAGCTTTCTTT.

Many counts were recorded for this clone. The CDR3 here is CASSPITSGSNEQFF. In DNA form, the CDR3 reads TGTGCCAGCTCACCTATAACTAGCGGGAGCAATGAGCAGTTCTTC. The chain is built from TRBV18 and TRBJ2-1; TRBD2 agrees at 11 bases. This CDR3 spans 15 amino acids. CDR1 and CDR2 (germline): KGHSH, LQKENI. V lost 3 bases to trimming and J lost 6 bases; unmatched junction nucleotides: 4.

The DNA for the CDR3 is TGTGCCAGCAGCTTATCAACAGGGGCTGGAAACACCATATATTTT. Its protein is CASSLSTGAGNTIYF. This chain links TRBV7-9 with TRBJ1-3; 7 positions match TRBD1. CDR3 length: 15 residues. V lost 2 bases to trimming and J lost 2 bases; unmatched junction nucleotides: 3. From germline, CDR1 is SEHNR and CDR2 FQNEAQ (reference sequence).

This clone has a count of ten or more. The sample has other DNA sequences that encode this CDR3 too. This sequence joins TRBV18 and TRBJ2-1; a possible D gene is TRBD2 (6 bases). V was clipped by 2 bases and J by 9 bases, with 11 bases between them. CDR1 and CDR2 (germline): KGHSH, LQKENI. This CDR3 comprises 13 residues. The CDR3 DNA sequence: TGTGCCAGCTCACCAAACCGGGACTCTGAGCAGTTCTTC. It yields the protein CASSPNRDSEQFF.

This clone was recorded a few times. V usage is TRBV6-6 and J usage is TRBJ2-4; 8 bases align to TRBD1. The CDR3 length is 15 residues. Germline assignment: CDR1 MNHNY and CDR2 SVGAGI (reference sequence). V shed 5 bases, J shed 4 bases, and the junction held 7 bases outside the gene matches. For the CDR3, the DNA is TGTGCCAGCAGTGACACAGGGGGAGTAAAAAACATTCAGTACTTC. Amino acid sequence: CASSDTGGVKNIQYF.

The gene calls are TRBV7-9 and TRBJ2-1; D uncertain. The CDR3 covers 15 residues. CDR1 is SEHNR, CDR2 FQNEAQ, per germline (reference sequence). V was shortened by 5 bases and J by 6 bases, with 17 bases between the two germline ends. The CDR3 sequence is CASSPRERRSNEQFF. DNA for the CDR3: TGTGCCAGCAGCCCCCGAGAGAGAAGAAGCAATGAGCAGTTCTTC.

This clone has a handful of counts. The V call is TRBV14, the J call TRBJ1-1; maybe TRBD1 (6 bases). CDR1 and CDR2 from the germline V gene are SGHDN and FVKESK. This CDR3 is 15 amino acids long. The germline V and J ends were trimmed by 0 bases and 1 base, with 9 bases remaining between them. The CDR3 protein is CASSQDRGRNTEAFF. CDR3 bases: TGTGCCAGCAGCCAAGACAGGGGAAGGAACACTGAAGCTTTCTTT.

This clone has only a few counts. The CDR3 here is CASSSDSLYTDTQYF. In nucleotides, the CDR3 is TGTGCCAGCAGTTCAGACAGCTTATACACAGATACGCAGTATTTT. V is TRBV27 and J is TRBJ2-3; D is possibly TRBD1 (5 bases). The germline V gene has CDR1 MNHEY and CDR2 SMNVEV (reference sequence). This CDR3 spans 15 amino acids. Trimming left V 4 bases short and J 2 bases short, with 13 bases between.

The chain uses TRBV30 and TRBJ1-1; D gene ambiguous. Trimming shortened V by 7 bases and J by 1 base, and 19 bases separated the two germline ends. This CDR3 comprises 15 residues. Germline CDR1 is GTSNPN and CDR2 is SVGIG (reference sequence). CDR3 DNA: TGTGCCTTGGCGTTCCTTGACTTTCCGAACACTGAAGCTTTCTTT. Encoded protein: CALAFLDFPNTEAFF.

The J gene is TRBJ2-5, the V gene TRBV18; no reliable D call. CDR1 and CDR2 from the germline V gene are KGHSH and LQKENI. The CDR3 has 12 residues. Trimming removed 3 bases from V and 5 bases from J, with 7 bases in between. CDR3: CASSPESETQYF. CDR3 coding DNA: TGTGCCAGCTCACCGGAGAGTGAGACCCAGTACTTC.

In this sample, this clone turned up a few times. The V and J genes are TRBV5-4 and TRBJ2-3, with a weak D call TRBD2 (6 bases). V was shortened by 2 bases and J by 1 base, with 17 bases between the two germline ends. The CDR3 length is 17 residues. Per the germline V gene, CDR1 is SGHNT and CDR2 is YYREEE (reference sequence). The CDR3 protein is CASSFGRGGGGTDTQYF. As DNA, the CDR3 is TGTGCCAGCAGCTTTGGGCGGGGAGGCGGAGGCACAGATACGCAGTATTTT.